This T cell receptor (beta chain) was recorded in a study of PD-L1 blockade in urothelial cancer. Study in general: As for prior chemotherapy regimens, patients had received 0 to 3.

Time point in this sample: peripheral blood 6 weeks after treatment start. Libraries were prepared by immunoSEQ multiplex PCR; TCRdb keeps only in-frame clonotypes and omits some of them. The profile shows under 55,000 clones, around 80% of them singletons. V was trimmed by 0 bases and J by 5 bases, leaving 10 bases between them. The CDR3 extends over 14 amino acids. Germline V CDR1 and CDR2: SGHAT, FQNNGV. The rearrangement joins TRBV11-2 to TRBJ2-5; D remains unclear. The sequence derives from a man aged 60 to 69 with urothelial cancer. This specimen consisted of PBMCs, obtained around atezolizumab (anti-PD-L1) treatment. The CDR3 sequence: CASSLEGWRETQYF. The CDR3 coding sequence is TGTGCCAGCAGCTTAGAAGGCTGGCGGGAGACCCAGTACTTC.